The clone carrying this TCR beta chain was counted at least ten times. Its antigen is currently unknown. The entry originates in a study of regulatory T cells in long-lasting Graves disease. Study-wide results and caveats: Gene preferences differed: TRBV28, TRBJ1-2, TRBJ2-5 in persistent cases. Fewer public clonotypes were shared by new patients (about 940) than by persistent patients (roughly 2,600). Accuracy may have suffered from the small sample size.

Germline V gives CDR1 MNHNS, CDR2 SASEGT. The CDR3 loop spans 18 amino acids. V trimming: 6 bases; J trimming: 8 bases; junction bases outside the gene matches: 16. Time point described: newly diagnosed GD, antithyroid drugs for less than 3 months. After RNA was extracted from PBMCs, the TCR library was made from it. Arm-PCR with iRepertoire HTBI primers amplified the CDR3 regions for these TCR beta libraries. TCRdb recomputed calls from the multiplex PCR reads with MiXCR, one row per CDR3 protein. The sample lists over 400,000 distinct CDR3 sequences; around 15% were seen once. The same data also contributed to another study, on T cells in Graves' hyperthyroidism and ophthalmopathy.

The specimen comprised peripheral blood mononuclear cells (PBMCs), sampled at new diagnosis, from a patient treated with antithyroid drugs. The TCR originated in a woman between 45 and 65 years old with Graves disease. The chain combines TRBV6-1 with TRBJ2-1; 13 nucleotides match TRBD2. CDR3 protein: CASSEPTTGTSGIYEQFF. Here the CDR3 DNA reads TGTGCCAGCAGCGAACCAACCACCGGGACTAGCGGGATATATGAGCAGTTCTTC.